The 20 T cell receptor beta chains given below trace back to one sample, sequenced in a study of CD8 T cells in Susac syndrome. Random hexamers were used to reverse transcribe the RNA input (about 0.5 to 1 ug). TCRdb independently ran MiXCR on the immunoSEQ multiplex PCR reads; one entry per CDR3 protein. The sample includes around 110,000 distinct CDR3 sequences, just under 95% of them seen just once. Sequenced: CD8+ T cells from PBMCs. The receptor source for this set is a human donor with Susac syndrome.

The chain couples TRBV7-9 to TRBJ2-7, with TRBD1 identical over 8 bases. The CDR3 extends over 12 amino acids. Germline V gives CDR1 SEHNR, CDR2 FQNEAQ (reference sequence). V trimming: 10 bases; J trimming: 2 bases; junction bases outside the gene matches: 4. The CDR3 is CATSDRAYEQYF. In DNA form, the CDR3 reads TGTGCCACCTCGGACAGGGCCTACGAGCAGTACTTC.

In its sample, this clonotype was seen once. The V and J genes are TRBV13 and TRBJ2-2; 8 positions agree with TRBD1. V was clipped by 5 bases and J by 6 bases; unmatched bases: 8. There are 15 residues in the CDR3. Germline V gene data show CDR1 as PRHDT and CDR2 as FYEKMQ (reference sequence). CDR3 DNA sequence: TGTGCCAGCAGCGGAGACAGGGGAAAGTCCGGGGAGCTGTTTTTT. Translated: CASSGDRGKSGELFF.

The CDR3 protein is CASSQGRDTEAFF. The DNA for the CDR3 is TGTGCCAGCAGCCAAGGGAGGGACACTGAAGCTTTCTTT. V usage is TRBV3-1 and J usage is TRBJ1-1; D uncertain. The CDR3 is 13 residues long. The V and J ends lost 1 base and 3 bases respectively, with 6 bases between them. The germline gives CDR1 LGHDT, CDR2 YNNKEL (reference sequence).

The chain couples TRBV9 to TRBJ1-6; the D gene is possibly TRBD1 (5 bases). The CDR3 totals 14 residues. Trimming left V 2 bases short and J 7 bases short, with 10 bases between. CDR1 is SGDLS and CDR2 is YYNGEE in the germline V gene. CDR3 coding DNA: TGTGCCAGCAGCGTTGGGGCGACCAATTCACCCCTCCACTTT. Residues: CASSVGATNSPLHF.

The chain has TRBV7-8 and TRBJ2-7; 9 nucleotides align to TRBD1. CDR3 length equals 17 residues. After removal of 5 bases from V and 3 bases from J, the junction contained 14 bases not matched to a gene. Germline V gives CDR1 SGHVS, CDR2 FQNEAQ. The CDR3 DNA reads TGTGCCAGCAGCCAGGGACAGGGAGGGGCTAGGCGCTACGAGCAGTACTTC. It specifies CASSQGQGGARRYEQYF.

V gene TRBV5-5 combines with J gene TRBJ2-7; tentatively, D is TRBD1 (5 bases). The CDR3 has 16 amino acids. CDR1 is SGHKS and CDR2 is YYEKEE in the germline V gene (reference sequence). Trimming removed 5 bases from V and 2 bases from J, with 20 bases in between. CDR3 sequence reads: CASSSSKGQGPYEQYF. DNA of the CDR3: TGTGCCAGCAGTTCCTCCAAGGGTCAGGGTCCCTACGAGCAGTACTTC.

This clonotype was seen only once. V and J are TRBV12-5 and TRBJ2-2; perhaps TRBD2 as D (6 bases). Germline CDR1 LGHNT, CDR2 FRNRAP. Trimming took off 10 bases at V and 0 bases at J, with 9 bases between the two ends. The CDR3 sequence is 13 residues long. CDR3 protein: CATGDANTGELFF. The CDR3 DNA follows: TGTGCTACGGGGGATGCGAACACCGGGGAGCTGTTTTTT.

The V gene is TRBV15, the J gene TRBJ1-2; no reliable D call. Germline V gene lookup returns CDR1 LNHNV and CDR2 YYDKDF (reference sequence). Trimming pared 6 bases from V and 5 bases from J, leaving 4 bases between. This CDR3 contains 10 residues. The CDR3 bases are TGTGCCACCAGACAGTATGGCTACACCTTC. Encoded protein: CATRQYGYTF. Full variable domain (missing parts from reference TRBV15 and TRBJ1-2): DAMVIQNPRYQVTQFGKPVTLSCSQTLNHNVMYWYQQKSSQAPKLLFHYYDKDFNNEADTPDNFQSRRPNTSFCFLDIRSPGLGDTAMYLCATRQYGYTFGSGTRLTVV.

The rearrangement uses TRBV12-5 and TRBJ1-1, with D perhaps matching TRBD1 (5 bases). The germline V gene encodes CDR1 LGHNT and CDR2 FRNRAP. The CDR3 is 19 amino acids. Trimming shortened V by 3 bases and J by 3 bases, and 26 bases separated the two germline ends. The CDR3 region is CASGFILSGASTGDTEAFF. The CDR3 DNA is TGTGCTAGTGGTTTTATCCTCTCCGGGGCGTCCACTGGGGACACTGAAGCTTTCTTT.

The chain employs TRBV27 and TRBJ2-7; 7 positions match TRBD1. CDR1 is MNHEY, CDR2 SMNVEV, per germline (reference sequence). CDR3 length: 15 residues. Germline trimming cut 4 bases from V and 0 bases from J; bases unmatched to any gene: 6. The CDR3 is CASSSPWDSSYEQYF. DNA of the CDR3: TGTGCCAGCAGTTCCCCCTGGGACAGCTCCTACGAGCAGTACTTC.

The V and J genes are TRBV12-3 or TRBV12-4 and TRBJ2-1, with D unclear. The CDR3 has 13 amino acids. V gave up 2 bases and J gave up 8 bases, with 10 bases separating them. The CDR3 bases are TGTGCCAGCAGTTTACGGCTTTTAGATGAGCAGTTCTTC. It is translated as CASSLRLLDEQFF.

This sequence joins TRBV6-5 and TRBJ1-2; D remains unclear. V lost 2 bases and J lost 1, with 17 bases in between. Per germline, CDR1 MNHEY and CDR2 SVGAGI. This CDR3 region has 17 residues. The CDR3 DNA is TGTGCCAGCAGTTACCGAGGAGGCGCTACAGTTAACTATGGCTACACCTTC. Amino acids: CASSYRGGATVNYGYTF.

The V and J genes are TRBV19 and TRBJ2-1; D is ambiguous. Germline values: CDR1 LNHDA, CDR2 SQIVND (reference sequence). The CDR3 runs to 15 residues. V lost 3 bases and J 2 bases, leaving 11 bases between the germline ends. The CDR3 is CASSMSSGAYNEQFF. CDR3 DNA sequence: TGTGCCAGTAGTATGTCGTCGGGTGCCTACAATGAGCAGTTCTTC.

The rearrangement joins TRBV27 to TRBJ1-6, with 7 nucleotides matching TRBD1. The CDR3 is 13 residues long. Germline V gene sequence: CDR1 MNHEY, CDR2 SMNVEV (reference sequence). Trimming cost V 8 bases and J 8 bases; bases outside gene matches: 6. CDR3 residues: CASGDREYSPLHF. The CDR3 DNA follows: TGTGCCAGCGGCGACAGGGAGTATTCACCCCTCCACTTT.

This rearrangement joins TRBV14 to TRBJ2-7; perhaps TRBD2 as D (6 bases). This CDR3 comprises 16 residues. CDR1 and CDR2 (germline): SGHDN, FVKESK. Trimming removed 1 base at V and 5 bases at J, with 18 bases between. This chain's CDR3 is CASSQGGGRLNNEQYF. CDR3 DNA sequence: TGTGCCAGCAGCCAAGGGGGAGGCCGCCTGAACAACGAGCAGTACTTC.

The chain is built from TRBV29-1 and TRBJ1-3; 7 bases match TRBD1. J gave up 6 bases and V 7 bases, and 12 bases lay outside the gene matches. The CDR3 spans 14 residues. Germline values: CDR1 SQVTM, CDR2 ANQGSEA. In nucleotides, the CDR3 is TGCAGCGGCGGCGTCGACAGGGAGGAAAACACCATATATTTT. Protein sequence: CSGGVDREENTIYF.

The chain combines TRBV9 with TRBJ1-1, with a possible D match to TRBD1 (6 bases). Germline V gene sequence: CDR1 SGDLS, CDR2 YYNGEE. V gave up 0 bases and J gave up 8 bases, with 11 bases separating them. The CDR3 contains 13 residues. The CDR3 DNA reads TGTGCCAGCAGCGTAGGTGGACAGAGGGAAGCTTTCTTT. The encoded protein is CASSVGGQREAFF.

This chain uses TRBV6-5 with TRBJ1-1; no reliable D call. Trimming stripped 0 bases from V and 1 base from J, with 12 bases between. Germline V lookup: CDR1 MNHEY, CDR2 SVGAGI. The CDR3 spans 16 residues. CDR3 amino acids: CASSYSLGDSNTEAFF. DNA of the CDR3: TGTGCCAGCAGTTACTCGTTGGGAGACTCGAACACTGAAGCTTTCTTT.

V is TRBV29-1 and J is TRBJ2-5, with 8 nucleotides matching TRBD2. Germline CDR1 is SQVTM and CDR2 is ANQGSEA. The CDR3 runs to 13 residues. With V trimmed by 6 bases and J by 2 bases, 5 bases remained unmatched. CDR3 sequence: CSVRGVGQETQYF. Written as DNA, the CDR3 is TGCAGCGTGCGGGGGGTAGGGCAAGAGACCCAGTACTTC.

The V call is TRBV19, the J call TRBJ2-5, with D uncertain. There are 13 residues in the CDR3. V was trimmed by 7 bases and J by 2 bases, leaving 11 bases between them. Germline V gene sequence: CDR1 LNHDA, CDR2 SQIVND (reference sequence). This CDR3 reads CASMGIRQETQYF. CDR3 bases: TGTGCCAGTATGGGGATTAGGCAAGAGACCCAGTACTTC.